A single sample is the source of the 32 T cell receptor beta chains below, sequenced in a study of cytomegalovirus exposure and HLA in healthy donors. Both 60 Vbeta primers and 13 Jbeta primers went into the PCR. The method was immunoSEQ multiplex PCR; TCRdb's version includes in-frame clones alone and lacks a portion of them. The sample holds some 76,000 clones, 86% seen once. Sequencing was carried out using PBMCs. The receptors stem from a woman aged 30 to 39 in good health and CMV-seronegative.

The rearrangement links TRBV6-5 to TRBJ2-5, with TRBD1 matching over 9 bases. The CDR3 length is 13 residues. Germline lookup yields CDR1 MNHEY and CDR2 SVGAGI. Trimming took 6 bases from V and 5 from J; bases not matched to a gene: 4. In DNA form, the CDR3 reads TGTGCCAGCAGCCCCGGGACAGGGGAGACCCAGTACTTC. Translated: CASSPGTGETQYF.

Concerning this clone itself: The junction shows a germline mismatch at one end, possibly a read error. The chain links TRBV7-9 to TRBJ2-7; 7 bases agree with TRBD2. The CDR3 sequence is 14 residues long. Germline V gives CDR1 SEHNR, CDR2 FQNEAQ (reference sequence). CDR3 sequence reads: CSSSLGGLAYEQYF. DNA for the CDR3: TGTTCCAGCAGCTTAGGAGGACTAGCCTACGAGCAGTACTTC.

The rearrangement links TRBV5-1 to TRBJ2-5, with D perhaps matching TRBD1 (5 bases). The CDR3 has 15 residues. CDR1 is SGHRS, CDR2 YFSETQ, per germline. V lost 2 bases, J lost 1 base, and 12 bases lay in between. The CDR3 reads CASSFLTDSQETQYF. DNA of the CDR3: TGCGCCAGCAGCTTCCTAACAGACAGCCAAGAGACCCAGTACTTC.

The rearrangement links TRBV2 to TRBJ1-1, with a tentative D call TRBD1 (5 bases). Per germline, CDR1 SNHLY and CDR2 FYNNEI. The CDR3 totals 12 residues. V was cut by 5 bases and J by 6 bases, with 10 bases left in between. This chain's CDR3 is CASSRGVAEAFF. The DNA of the CDR3 is TGTGCCAGCAGTCGGGGGGTCGCTGAAGCTTTCTTT.

This rearrangement joins TRBV7-2 to TRBJ2-7, with TRBD2 matching over 13 bases. V lost 2 bases, J lost 4 bases, and 8 bases stayed unmatched. The CDR3 is made up of 17 amino acids. Germline values: CDR1 SGHTA, CDR2 FQGNSA. CDR3 DNA sequence: TGTGCCAGCAGCTTAACCATCGGACTAGCGGGAGAGTACGAGCAGTACTTC. Translating it yields CASSLTIGLAGEYEQYF.

The chain joins TRBV9 to TRBJ2-7, with TRBD2 matching 7 bases. Looked up from germline, CDR1 is SGDLS and CDR2 is YYNGEE. V lost 4 bases and J lost 3; bases outside the gene matches: 13. The CDR3 is 16 residues long. CDR3 loop: CASSSPRASGRYEQYF. The CDR3 DNA reads TGTGCCAGCAGCTCCCCCCGGGCTAGCGGCCGCTACGAGCAGTACTTC. Full variable domain (rest looked up from reference TRBV9 and TRBJ2-7): DSGVTQTPKHLITATGQRVTLRCSPRSGDLSVYWYQQSLDQGLQFLIQYYNGEERAKGNILERFSAQQFPDLHSELNLSSLELGDSALYFCASSSPRASGRYEQYFGPGTRLTVT.

The chain is built from TRBV28 and TRBJ2-6, with D tentatively TRBD2 (6 bases). Trimming left V 5 bases short and J 0 bases short, with 14 bases between. CDR3 length equals 17 residues. CDR1 MDHEN and CDR2 SYDVKM come from the germline V gene. CDR3 sequence reads: CASSPGRRVSGANVLTF. CDR3 nucleotides: TGTGCCAGCAGTCCGGGACGGAGGGTCTCTGGGGCCAACGTCCTGACTTTC.

The J gene is TRBJ2-5, the V gene TRBV19; 7 nucleotides line up with TRBD1. This CDR3 is built from 12 residues. Germline CDR1 LNHDA, CDR2 SQIVND (reference sequence). Trimming at V came to 6 bases and at J to 4 bases, leaving 2 bases not matched to a gene. CDR3 residues: CASSRQGETQYF. In DNA, the CDR3 is TGTGCCAGTAGCCGACAGGGAGAGACCCAGTACTTC.

V and J are TRBV18 and TRBJ2-5, with a possible D match to TRBD2 (6 bases). The CDR3 consists of 13 residues. CDR1 is KGHSH and CDR2 is LQKENI in the germline V gene. V lost 4 bases and J lost 5, with 11 bases in between. The CDR3 sequence is CASSRGAQETQYF. In DNA, the CDR3 is TGTGCCAGCTCACGCGGGGCGCAGGAGACCCAGTACTTC. Full variable domain (remainder filled in from reference TRBV18 and TRBJ2-5): NAGVMQNPRHLVRRRGQEARLRCSPMKGHSHVYWYRQLPEEGLKFMVYLQKENIIDESGMPKERFSAEFPKEGPSILRIQQVVRGDSAAYFCASSRGAQETQYFGPGTRLLVL.

The CDR3 sequence: CASSQDGAPTYEQFF. Here the CDR3 DNA reads TGCGCCAGCAGCCAAGATGGGGCCCCTACGTATGAGCAGTTCTTC. The J gene is TRBJ2-1, the V gene TRBV4-1; a possible D gene is TRBD1 (5 bases). The CDR3 totals 15 residues. Trimming took 0 bases from V and 8 from J, leaving 14 bases between them. Germline values: CDR1 MGHRA, CDR2 YSYEKL.

The chain has TRBV30 and TRBJ2-7; D may be TRBD1 (6 bases). The germline V gene has CDR1 GTSNPN and CDR2 SVGIG (reference sequence). V lost 5 bases, J lost 2 bases, and 16 bases lay in between. The CDR3 runs 14 residues. CDR3 sequence: CAWGPTGLAYEQYF. The CDR3 DNA follows: TGTGCCTGGGGACCGACAGGCCTAGCCTACGAGCAGTACTTC. Filled out from reference TRBV30 and TRBJ2-7, the complete variable domain reads SQTIHQWPATLVQPVGSPLSLECTVEGTSNPNLYWYRQAAGRGLQLLFYSVGIGQISSEVPQNLSASRPQDRQFILSSKKLLLSDSGFYLCAWGPTGLAYEQYFGPGTRLTVT.

The genes are TRBV6-6 and TRBJ1-2; D is unresolved. The CDR3 covers 11 residues. The germline V and J ends were trimmed by 10 bases and 4 bases, with 10 bases remaining between them. Germline assignment: CDR1 MNHNY and CDR2 SVGAGI (reference sequence). For the CDR3, the DNA is TGTGCCACTTACTTCATCTATGGCTACACCTTC. Encoded protein: CATYFIYGYTF.

This clone has just one count. The genes are TRBV10-3 and TRBJ2-5; tentatively, D is TRBD2 (7 bases). The CDR3 is made up of 17 amino acids. Trimming took off 5 bases at V and 4 bases at J, with 23 bases between the two ends. Germline V lookup: CDR1 ENHRY, CDR2 SYGVKD. The CDR3 loop reads CAISPNGGGRAGETQYF. For the CDR3, the DNA is TGTGCCATCAGTCCTAATGGAGGGGGGAGGGCCGGAGAGACCCAGTACTTC.

The chain joins TRBV7-9 to TRBJ1-1; TRBD1 is a possible D gene (6 bases). With 5 bases removed from V and 4 bases from J, the gap between germline ends came to 17 bases. The CDR3 contains 15 residues. Germline CDR1 and CDR2: SEHNR and FQNEAQ (reference sequence). The CDR3 nucleotides are TGTGCCAGCAGCCCGAGACAGGCCCCGGGCACTGAAGCTTTCTTT. It codes for CASSPRQAPGTEAFF.

In DNA form, the CDR3 reads TGTGCCAGCAGCCAAGAAAAGAGAGTGCAGTTCTTC. Translated, it gives CASSQEKRVQFF. V gene TRBV4-2 combines with J gene TRBJ2-1; D not resolved. The length of the CDR3 is 12 residues. Germline assignment: CDR1 LGHNA and CDR2 YNFKEQ. The V gene lost 0 bases and the J gene lost 12 bases, with 9 bases spanning the gap.

The J gene is TRBJ2-7, the V gene TRBV5-6, with a tentative D call TRBD2 (7 bases). CDR3 size: 15 residues. Per the germline V gene, CDR1 is SGHDT and CDR2 is YYEEEE. V lost 6 bases and J lost 2, with 18 bases in between. This chain's CDR3 is CASTRGGALPYEQYF. CDR3 DNA: TGTGCCAGCACTCGAGGGGGGGCTTTGCCCTACGAGCAGTACTTC. The variable domain in full, with the rest retrieved from reference TRBV5-6 and TRBJ2-7, is DAGVTQSPTHLIKTRGQQVTLRCSPKSGHDTVSWYQQALGQGPQFIFQYYEEEERQRGNFPDRFSGHQFPNYSSELNVNALLLGDSALYLCASTRGGALPYEQYFGPGTRLTVT.

The chain uses TRBV19 and TRBJ1-3; 11 bases agree with TRBD1. The CDR3 consists of 14 residues. Germline CDR1 reads LNHDA; CDR2 reads SQIVND (reference sequence). The trim removed 8 bases at V and 3 bases at J, leaving 3 bases unmatched. The CDR3 loop reads CASGTGGFGNTIYF. The CDR3 DNA reads TGTGCCAGTGGGACAGGGGGTTTTGGAAACACCATATATTTT.

The rearrangement uses TRBV2 and TRBJ1-1; D ambiguous. The V gene's germline CDR1 is SNHLY and CDR2 FYNNEI. V shed 0 bases and J shed 0 bases, with 2 bases lying between them. The CDR3 loop spans 13 amino acids. This CDR3 reads CASSEAVNTEAFF. CDR3 bases: TGTGCCAGCAGTGAAGCCGTGAACACTGAAGCTTTCTTT.

This chain connects TRBV19 to TRBJ1-5; 7 bases line up with TRBD1. Germline V gene sequence: CDR1 LNHDA, CDR2 SQIVND (reference sequence). There are 14 residues in the CDR3. V dropped 5 bases and J dropped 6; count of bases not matched to a gene: 7. CDR3 nucleotide sequence: TGTGCCAGTAGTGCGACAGGGAGGACTCAGCCCCAGCATTTT. This gives the protein CASSATGRTQPQHF.

The gene calls are TRBV7-6 and TRBJ1-1, with D tentatively TRBD1 (5 bases). CDR3 length: 15 residues. Germline CDR1 and CDR2: SGHVS and FNYEAQ. V lost 4 bases and J 4 bases, leaving 16 bases between the germline ends. The CDR3 region is CASSSSQRGSTEAFF. The CDR3 DNA reads TGTGCCAGCAGCTCCTCCCAAAGGGGATCCACTGAAGCTTTCTTT.

In its sample, this clone was seen once. This sequence joins TRBV5-1 and TRBJ2-7, with 9 positions matching TRBD2. Trimming removed 1 base from V and 3 bases from J; junction bases left unmatched: 5. Germline loops: CDR1 SGHRS, CDR2 YFSETQ. The CDR3 runs to 15 residues. The DNA for the CDR3 is TGCGCCAGCAGCTTGTGGCGGGAGGGGTACTACGAGCAGTACTTC. Protein sequence: CASSLWREGYYEQYF.

The chain carries TRBV6-1 and TRBJ1-2; TRBD1 matches 10 bases. The germline CDR1 and CDR2 sequences are MNHNS and SASEGT. V was clipped by 5 bases and J by 6 bases; unmatched bases: 9. The CDR3 loop spans 15 amino acids. This CDR3 reads CASSRQGAISDGYTF. CDR3 in DNA: TGTGCCAGCAGTAGACAGGGGGCCATTTCGGATGGCTACACCTTC.

The chain combines TRBV28 with TRBJ2-7; 8 bases match TRBD1. Trimming cost V 5 bases and J 5 bases; bases outside gene matches: 5. This CDR3 has 13 residues. CDR1 MDHEN and CDR2 SYDVKM come from the germline V gene. CDR3 amino acids: CASSPQDRDEQYF. Written as DNA, the CDR3 is TGTGCCAGCAGTCCCCAGGACAGGGACGAGCAGTACTTC.

The chain is built from TRBV19 and TRBJ1-1; weak D call: TRBD1 (6 bases). The CDR3 loop spans 17 amino acids. V was cut by 4 bases and J by 1 base, with 19 bases left in between. Germline V gene lookup returns CDR1 LNHDA and CDR2 SQIVND (reference sequence). CDR3 sequence (DNA): TGTGCCAGTAGTAACCGACAGGATCTTTCTTGGAACACTGAAGCTTTCTTT. Its protein product is CASSNRQDLSWNTEAFF.

Note on this clone: The junction shows a germline mismatch at one end, possibly a read error. V and J are TRBV7-7 and TRBJ2-7; 8 nucleotides match TRBD2. This CDR3 is 14 amino acids long. Germline assignment: CDR1 SSHAT and CDR2 FNYEAQ (reference sequence). The CDR3 region is CASSFSLTSDEQYF. The CDR3 DNA reads as TGTGCTAGCAGCTTCTCTTTGACTAGCGACGAGCAGTACTTC.

The chain carries TRBV5-1 and TRBJ2-1, with D maybe TRBD1 (6 bases). The V and J ends lost 4 bases and 8 bases respectively, with 13 bases between them. Germline V gene data show CDR1 as SGHRS and CDR2 as YFSETQ. The CDR3 totals 13 residues. CDR3 nucleotide sequence: TGCGCCAGCAGCGGGGGCAGGGGAGATGAGCAGTTCTTC. Its protein is CASSGGRGDEQFF. Full variable domain (remainder filled in from reference TRBV5-1 and TRBJ2-1): KAGVTQTPRYLIKTRGQQVTLSCSPISGHRSVSWYQQTPGQGLQFLFEYFSETQRNKGNFPGRFSGRQFSNSRSEMNVSTLELGDSALYLCASSGGRGDEQFFGPGTRLTVL.

The chain recombines TRBV5-1 with TRBJ2-3; the D gene is possibly TRBD2 (6 bases). Per germline, CDR1 SGHRS and CDR2 YFSETQ. The CDR3 is 14 amino acids. V was clipped by 5 bases and J by 2 bases, with 12 bases between them. CDR3: CASRSSSVTDTQYF. The CDR3 nucleotides read TGCGCCAGCAGATCGTCTAGCGTCACAGATACGCAGTATTTT.

This chain uses TRBV2 with TRBJ2-7; 7 bases are shared with TRBD2. CDR1 is SNHLY and CDR2 is FYNNEI in the germline V gene. After removal of 6 bases from V and 4 bases from J, the junction contained 9 bases not matched to a gene. The CDR3 consists of 14 residues. CDR3: CASRRPGGRYEQYF. CDR3 DNA sequence: TGTGCCAGCAGAAGGCCGGGAGGCAGGTACGAGCAGTACTTC.

The chain is built from TRBV7-9 and TRBJ2-7; D is possibly TRBD2 (6 bases). Germline CDR1 is SEHNR and CDR2 is FQNEAQ (reference sequence). Trimming left V 0 bases short and J 0 bases short, with 15 bases between. This CDR3 has 17 residues. DNA of the CDR3: TGTGCCAGCAGCTTAGCGCCGGGTAGCGGCACCTCCTACGAGCAGTACTTC. Protein: CASSLAPGSGTSYEQYF.

The gene calls are TRBV28 and TRBJ1-2; TRBD1 might be the D (6 bases). The ends were cut back, 5 bases at V and 2 bases at J, with 15 bases in the middle. Germline loops: CDR1 MDHEN, CDR2 SYDVKM. There are 15 residues in the CDR3. The CDR3: CASSPGGGGNYGYTF. The CDR3 DNA sequence: TGTGCCAGCAGTCCAGGAGGGGGGGGAAACTATGGCTACACCTTC.

This rearrangement joins TRBV19 to TRBJ1-2, with D perhaps TRBD1 (6 bases). Germline V gene data show CDR1 as LNHDA and CDR2 as SQIVND (reference sequence). CDR3 length: 13 residues. With 6 bases removed from V and 4 bases from J, the gap between germline ends came to 12 bases. CDR3 region: CASSTDRIYGYTF. The CDR3 DNA reads as TGTGCCAGTAGCACCGACAGGATCTATGGCTACACCTTC.

CDR3 in amino acids: CAVNRGMGGYTF. In DNA, the CDR3 is TGTGCCGTCAACAGGGGAATGGGTGGCTACACCTTC. The chain has TRBV30 and TRBJ1-2; 7 nucleotides match TRBD1. The CDR3 totals 12 residues. V gave up 8 bases and J gave up 7 bases; unmatched junction bases: 10. CDR1 and CDR2 (germline): GTSNPN, SVGIG (reference sequence).